Listed here are 6 T cell receptor beta chains from one sample, sequenced in a study of shared clonotypes between healthy human individuals (dated by TCRdb to 2020 to 2022). The library came from the immunoSEQ multiplex PCR assay. TCRdb re-hosts the immuneACCESS table, in-frame sequences only. Its copies lack some clones; in the studies checked, an unresolved V gene accounts for under half of them, and the cause for the rest is not known. This sample gives approximately 1.5 million clones in total; approximately 98.5% of them show up just once. The ten largest account for around 0.38% of the sample. Sequenced input: naive CD4+ T cells sorted from blood. The meaning of the sample's cell subset or site label: CD45RA+ positively selected. The origin of the receptors is a man in his thirties or forties in good health.

V and J are TRBV4-1 and TRBJ2-5; D call uncertain. This CDR3 has 16 residues. V dropped 4 bases and J dropped 5 bases, with 20 bases sitting between them. The germline CDR1 and CDR2 sequences are MGHRA and YSYEKL. The chain's CDR3 is CASSPQAGVIGETQYF. As DNA, the CDR3 is TGCGCCAGCAGCCCCCAGGCTGGGGTGATTGGGGAGACCCAGTACTTC.

DNA for the CDR3: TGCAGCGTTGAGAAAGGAAGCCAAGAGACCCAGTACTTC. It translates to CSVEKGSQETQYF. This chain uses TRBV29-1 with TRBJ2-5; D is unresolved. Germline CDR1 reads SQVTM; CDR2 reads ANQGSEA. CDR3 length: 13 residues. Trimming cost V 3 bases and J 1 base, with 9 bases left between them. Based on the CDR3 plus reference TRBV29-1 and TRBJ2-5, the full variable domain is SAVISQKPSRDICQRGTSLTIQCQVDSQVTMMFWYRQQPGQSLTLIATANQGSEATYESGFVIDKFPISRPNLTFSTLTVSNMSPEDSSIYLCSVEKGSQETQYFGPGTRLLVL.

CDR3 sequence reads: CASSQLPSYEQYF. The CDR3 region has the DNA TGTGCCAGCTCACAGCTGCCATCCTACGAGCAGTACTTC. The chain employs TRBV18 and TRBJ2-7; D unclear. CDR3 length equals 13 residues. V was pared by 4 bases and J by 1 base, with 8 bases between. Germline lookup yields CDR1 KGHSH and CDR2 LQKENI. The complete variable domain, with remaining parts taken from reference TRBV18 and TRBJ2-7, reads NAGVMQNPRHLVRRRGQEARLRCSPMKGHSHVYWYRQLPEEGLKFMVYLQKENIIDESGMPKERFSAEFPKEGPSILRIQQVVRGDSAAYFCASSQLPSYEQYFGPGTRLTVT.

A single count supports this clone. V usage is TRBV15 and J usage is TRBJ2-1, with D perhaps TRBD1 or TRBD2 (6 bases each). Between the trimmed V and J ends, which lost 0 bases and 9 bases, there was a span of 18 bases. The CDR3 length is 16 residues. CDR1 LNHNV and CDR2 YYDKDF come from the germline V gene (reference sequence). The CDR3 spells CATSRDRQAPGVEQFF. The CDR3 DNA follows: TGTGCCACCAGCAGAGACCGACAGGCTCCGGGGGTTGAGCAGTTCTTC.

The rearrangement joins TRBV5-4 to TRBJ2-1, with D maybe TRBD2 (6 bases). Germline CDR1 SGHNT, CDR2 YYREEE (reference sequence). V gave up 0 bases and J gave up 2 bases, with 15 bases separating them. The CDR3 consists of 17 residues. CDR3 nucleotides: TGTGCCAGCAGCTTGGCCCGGGGCGGGAAGGCCTACAATGAGCAGTTCTTC. This sequence encodes CASSLARGGKAYNEQFF. Full variable domain (remainder filled in from reference TRBV5-4 and TRBJ2-1): ETGVTQSPTHLIKTRGQQVTLRCSSQSGHNTVSWYQQALGQGPQFIFQYYREEENGRGNFPPRFSGLQFPNYSSELNVNALELDDSALYLCASSLARGGKAYNEQFFGPGTRLTVL.

The chain recombines TRBV28 with TRBJ2-7, with 9 positions matching TRBD2. This CDR3 is built from 17 residues. The trim removed 2 bases at V and 0 bases at J, leaving 8 bases unmatched. Germline V gene lookup returns CDR1 MDHEN and CDR2 SYDVKM. The CDR3 reads CASSLGPSGDDSYEQYF. The CDR3, as DNA: TGTGCCAGCAGTTTAGGACCTAGCGGGGACGACTCCTACGAGCAGTACTTC.